These T cell receptor beta chains were read from a single sample in a study of T cells in Graves' hyperthyroidism and ophthalmopathy. TCRdb re-called the multiplex PCR reads with MiXCR, one entry per CDR3 protein. Of 600,000 to 850,000 distinct CDR3 sequences listed, 18% are singletons. Sequenced input: blood. The receptors derive from a woman aged 50 to 60 with Graves' hyperthyroidism that later progressed to Graves' ophthalmopathy. Each CDR3 is given with its conserved first and last residue. The order of the fields is D gene, J gene, clone size, CDR3 length, V gene, CDR3 protein, CDR3 DNA. A D gene is named only where the DNA matches it firmly. Rows may omit the clone size; those that give it use once, few, many or a size class.

d_gene: TRBD1
j_gene: TRBJ1-2
abundance: .
len: 15
v_gene: TRBV12-3/TRBV12-4
CDR3aa: CASNPGDSRLIGYTF
CDR3nt: TGTGCCAGCAATCCGGGGGACAGCCGGCTGATTGGCTACACCTTC

d_gene: TRBD1
j_gene: TRBJ2-1
abundance: many
len: 15
v_gene: TRBV20-1
CDR3aa: CSAGWGQQTYNEQFF
CDR3nt: TGCAGTGCTGGGTGGGGACAGCAGACCTACAATGAGCAGTTCTTC

d_gene: TRBD1
j_gene: TRBJ1-4
abundance: few
len: 17
v_gene: TRBV9
CDR3aa: CASSPRQGAATNEKLFF
CDR3nt: TGTGCCAGCAGCCCTCGACAGGGGGCTGCAACTAATGAAAAACTGTTTTTT

d_gene: .
j_gene: TRBJ1-2
abundance: .
len: 15
v_gene: TRBV19
CDR3aa: CASSIFGNSNYGYTF
CDR3nt: TGTGCCAGTAGTATTTTCGGGAATTCGAACTATGGCTACACCTTC

d_gene: TRBD1
j_gene: TRBJ2-7
abundance: many
len: 16
v_gene: TRBV15
CDR3aa: CATSRDRGQGSYEQYF
CDR3nt: TGTGCCACCAGCAGAGATCGAGGACAGGGAAGTTATGAGCAGTACTTC

d_gene: .
j_gene: TRBJ1-3
abundance: .
len: 14
v_gene: TRBV5-4
CDR3aa: CASSFRPSGNTIYF
CDR3nt: TGTGCCAGCAGCTTCCGTCCCTCTGGAAACACCATATATTTT

d_gene: .
j_gene: TRBJ1-1
abundance: few
len: 13
v_gene: TRBV20-1
CDR3aa: CSVQFNLNTEAFF
CDR3nt: TGCAGTGTTCAGTTTAATCTGAACACTGAAGCTTTCTTT

d_gene: .
j_gene: TRBJ2-5
abundance: few
len: 12
v_gene: TRBV15
CDR3aa: CATSRSRETQYF
CDR3nt: TGTGCCACCAGCAGATCGAGGGAGACCCAGTACTTC

d_gene: .
j_gene: TRBJ2-3
abundance: many
len: 15
v_gene: TRBV7-9
CDR3aa: CASSLPRLGTDTQYF
CDR3nt: TGTGCCAGCAGCTTACCGCGCCTTGGGACAGATACGCAGTATTTT

d_gene: .
j_gene: TRBJ2-5
abundance: many
len: 14
v_gene: TRBV5-5
CDR3aa: CASSLGPQQETQYF
CDR3nt: TGTGCCAGCAGCCTCGGACCGCAACAAGAGACCCAGTACTTC

d_gene: .
j_gene: TRBJ1-1
abundance: .
len: 14
v_gene: TRBV5-1
CDR3aa: CASGYTDPRTEAFF
CDR3nt: TGCGCCAGCGGCTATACCGACCCGCGGACTGAAGCTTTCTTT

d_gene: .
j_gene: TRBJ1-3
abundance: few
len: 14
v_gene: TRBV20-1
CDR3aa: CSARGDTVGNTIYF
CDR3nt: TGCAGTGCTAGAGGGGATACGGTCGGAAACACCATATATTTT

d_gene: .
j_gene: TRBJ2-3
abundance: many
len: 16
v_gene: TRBV6-1
CDR3aa: CASSGLATLPVDTQYF
CDR3nt: TGTGCCAGCAGTGGGCTCGCGACACTACCCGTAGATACGCAGTATTTT

d_gene: TRBD1
j_gene: TRBJ2-2
abundance: few
len: 16
v_gene: TRBV3-1
CDR3aa: CASSRRTGGNTGELFF
CDR3nt: TGTGCCAGCAGCCGACGGACAGGGGGCAACACCGGGGAGCTGTTTTTT

d_gene: .
j_gene: TRBJ1-2
abundance: few
len: 12
v_gene: TRBV12-3/TRBV12-4
CDR3aa: CASSLWRSGYTF
CDR3nt: TGTGCCAGCAGTTTGTGGAGGTCTGGCTACACCTTC

d_gene: .
j_gene: TRBJ1-2
abundance: many
len: 14
v_gene: TRBV27
CDR3aa: CASSPTEGGYGYTF
CDR3nt: TGTGCCAGCAGTCCGACGGAGGGAGGCTATGGCTACACCTTC

d_gene: TRBD1
j_gene: TRBJ1-6
abundance: few
len: 18
v_gene: TRBV27
CDR3aa: CASSFDRGRTSYNSPLHF
CDR3nt: TGTGCCAGCAGTTTCGACAGGGGGCGGACCAGTTATAATTCACCCCTCCACTTT

d_gene: .
j_gene: TRBJ2-3
abundance: many
len: 12
v_gene: TRBV5-1
CDR3aa: CASSSPTDTQYF
CDR3nt: TGTGCCAGCAGCTCCCCCACAGATACGCAGTATTTT

d_gene: TRBD1
j_gene: TRBJ1-2
abundance: .
len: 13
v_gene: TRBV2
CDR3aa: CASVSGGLRGYTF
CDR3nt: TGTGCCAGCGTGTCAGGGGGCCTTCGAGGCTACACCTTC

d_gene: .
j_gene: TRBJ1-1
abundance: few
len: 14
v_gene: TRBV5-6
CDR3aa: CASSWGVGGTEAFF
CDR3nt: TGTGCCAGCAGCTGGGGAGTAGGCGGCACTGAAGCTTTCTTT

d_gene: TRBD1
j_gene: TRBJ2-3
abundance: .
len: 15
v_gene: TRBV6-1
CDR3aa: CASRPQGARRDTQYF
CDR3nt: TGTGCCAGCAGGCCTCAGGGGGCGCGCAGGGATACGCAGTATTTT

d_gene: TRBD1
j_gene: TRBJ1-1
abundance: .
len: 15
v_gene: TRBV10-3
CDR3aa: CAISETDRKNTEAFF
CDR3nt: TGTGCCATCAGTGAGACGGACAGGAAGAACACTGAAGCTTTCTTT

d_gene: .
j_gene: TRBJ1-5
abundance: many
len: 15
v_gene: TRBV5-1
CDR3aa: CASSPGDVRGQPQHF
CDR3nt: TGCGCCAGCAGCCCTGGGGACGTTCGTGGACAGCCCCAGCATTTT

d_gene: TRBD2
j_gene: TRBJ2-7
abundance: .
len: 14
v_gene: TRBV20-1
CDR3aa: CSASPGGSSYEQYF
CDR3nt: TGCAGTGCTAGCCCCGGGGGGTCCTCCTACGAGCAGTACTTC

d_gene: .
j_gene: TRBJ2-5
abundance: few
len: 15
v_gene: TRBV3-1
CDR3aa: CASSQTGTTGETQYF
CDR3nt: TGTGCCAGCAGCCAAACCGGGACAACAGGAGAGACCCAGTACTTC

d_gene: TRBD1
j_gene: TRBJ2-2
abundance: few
len: 16
v_gene: TRBV6-1
CDR3aa: CASSSGQGATTGELFF
CDR3nt: TGTGCCAGCAGTTCGGGACAGGGGGCTACCACCGGGGAGCTGTTTTTT

d_gene: .
j_gene: TRBJ1-4
abundance: many
len: 15
v_gene: TRBV28
CDR3aa: CASSPLTAWEKKLFF
CDR3nt: TGTGCCAGCAGTCCTTTAACCGCCTGGGAAAAGAAACTGTTTTTT

d_gene: .
j_gene: TRBJ1-5
abundance: .
len: 15
v_gene: TRBV5-1
CDR3aa: CASSLAGLVNQPQHF
CDR3nt: TGCGCCAGCAGCTTGGCGGGACTCGTAAATCAGCCCCAGCATTTT

d_gene: .
j_gene: TRBJ2-7
abundance: many
len: 13
v_gene: TRBV6-2/TRBV6-3
CDR3aa: CASSYYPEYEQYF
CDR3nt: TGTGCCAGCAGTTACTATCCAGAATACGAGCAGTACTTC

d_gene: .
j_gene: TRBJ2-2
abundance: few
len: 16
v_gene: TRBV5-1
CDR3aa: CASSSSYQTNTGELFF
CDR3nt: TGCGCCAGCAGCTCCTCCTACCAGACGAACACCGGGGAGCTGTTTTTT

d_gene: TRBD2
j_gene: TRBJ2-2
abundance: .
len: 20
v_gene: TRBV3-1
CDR3aa: CASSQGKRGGIRENTGELFF
CDR3nt: TGTGCCAGCAGCCAAGGAAAGCGGGGGGGCATTAGAGAGAACACCGGGGAGCTGTTTTTT

d_gene: .
j_gene: TRBJ2-5
abundance: few
len: 13
v_gene: TRBV6-1
CDR3aa: CASRRYADETQYF
CDR3nt: TGTGCCAGCAGAAGATATGCGGATGAGACCCAGTACTTC

d_gene: .
j_gene: TRBJ1-4
abundance: .
len: 14
v_gene: TRBV18
CDR3aa: CASSPPASDEKLFF
CDR3nt: TGTGCCAGCTCACCACCGGCGTCGGATGAAAAACTGTTTTTT

d_gene: TRBD2
j_gene: TRBJ2-2
abundance: .
len: 15
v_gene: TRBV11-3
CDR3aa: CASSPGRVETGELFF
CDR3nt: TGTGCCAGCAGCCCAGGGAGGGTAGAAACCGGGGAGCTGTTTTTT

d_gene: .
j_gene: TRBJ1-3
abundance: .
len: 22
v_gene: TRBV29-1
CDR3aa: CSVAGAREFLSPRLYSGNTIYF
CDR3nt: TGCAGCGTTGCGGGGGCCAGGGAATTCCTCTCTCCAAGGCTCTACTCTGGAAACACCATATATTTT